The rows below give T cell receptor beta chains drawn from one sample of a study of beta chain features in type 1 diabetes. Using immunoSEQ multiplex PCR, the repertoire was profiled, and TCRdb retains in-frame clones only, with some absent. This sample has 500,000 to 650,000 clones, with around 12% found just once. What was sequenced was naive CD4+ T cells from blood. The receptors were gathered from a young man with type 1 diabetes. CDR3s include the opening cysteine and the closing phenylalanine or tryptophan. A D gene is named only where the DNA matches it firmly. Clone size is stated in some rows and not others, as once, few, many or a class when expanded.

v_call	clone_size	d_call	j_call	cdr3_nt	cdr3_aa
TRBV5-1	NA	NA	TRBJ1-1	TGCGCCAGCAGCTTGGGGTATTTTTCGGGGAACACTGAAGCTTTCTTT	CASSLGYFSGNTEAFF
TRBV2	NA	NA	TRBJ2-2	TGTGCCAGCAGATACGGGAACACCGGGGAGCTGTTTTTT	CASRYGNTGELFF
TRBV7-9	few	TRBD2	TRBJ2-7	TGTGCCAGCAGCTTTGAGCGGGGAGGCGAGCAGTACTTC	CASSFERGGEQYF
TRBV10-3	few	NA	TRBJ2-3	TGTGCCATCACCCCTTCTCTCTCTTGGGATACGCAGTATTTT	CAITPSLSWDTQYF
TRBV29-1	few	NA	TRBJ1-2	TGCAGCGTCTACTACCCCTACAGCTCTAACTATGGCTACACCTTC	CSVYYPYSSNYGYTF
TRBV19	few	NA	TRBJ2-7	TGTGCCAGTAGCGATTCCACTGGCGCCTACGAGCAGTACTTC	CASSDSTGAYEQYF
TRBV7-9	NA	NA	TRBJ1-4	TGTGCCAGCAGCTTAAATCAGCCTAATGAAAAACTGTTTTTT	CASSLNQPNEKLFF
TRBV7-8	NA	NA	TRBJ2-5	TGTGCCAGCAGTCCCCTCCAAGAGACCCAGTACTTC	CASSPLQETQYF
TRBV7-3	NA	NA	TRBJ2-2	TGTGCCAGCAGCTTAGGGACGGGGAACACCGGGGAGCTGTTTTTT	CASSLGTGNTGELFF
TRBV4-3	few	NA	TRBJ2-1	TGCGCCAGCAGCCAGACCTATGGAGACTTCGGTGAGCAGTTCTTC	CASSQTYGDFGEQFF
TRBV5-1	NA	TRBD1	TRBJ2-1	TGCGCCAGCAGCCCCGGACAGGGGAGTTACAATGAGCAGTTCTTC	CASSPGQGSYNEQFF
TRBV28	NA	NA	TRBJ2-7	TGTGCCAGCAGTTCGATGGAAAGAGTCCCTGCGGAGCAGTACTTC	CASSSMERVPAEQYF
TRBV7-9	few	NA	TRBJ1-5	TGTGCCAGCAGCTTAGATGCTCCTCAGCCCCAGCATTTT	CASSLDAPQPQHF
TRBV19	few	TRBD1	TRBJ2-1	TGTGCCAGTAGTATCCCACAGGGGTTTTGGGATGAGCAGTTCTTC	CASSIPQGFWDEQFF
TRBV27	NA	TRBD1	TRBJ1-4	TGTGCCAGCAGTGACAGGGGCGCTAATGAAAAACTGTTTTTT	CASSDRGANEKLFF
TRBV9	few	NA	TRBJ2-2	TGTGCCAGCAGCGGAAGACAGGTTAACACCGGGGAGCTGTTTTTT	CASSGRQVNTGELFF
TRBV2	NA	NA	TRBJ2-6	TGTGCCAGCCATGTCCCCTCCTCTGGGGCCAACGTCCTGACTTTC	CASHVPSSGANVLTF
TRBV5-4	few	NA	TRBJ2-3	TGTGCCAGCAGCTTGTGGGGCACAGATACGCAGTATTTT	CASSLWGTDTQYF
TRBV5-4	NA	TRBD1	TRBJ1-1	TGTGCCAGCAGCGCCCCCGGGACAGGGCTAAACACTGAAGCTTTCTTT	CASSAPGTGLNTEAFF
TRBV6-5	NA	TRBD1	TRBJ2-1	TGTGCCAGCAGTTACCAAGCGGGACAGGGAGGGGGTGAGCAGTTCTTC	CASSYQAGQGGGEQFF
TRBV4-3	NA	NA	TRBJ1-4	TGCGCCAGCAGCCAAGATTACCGCCCTCTGGCTAATGAAAAACTGTTTTTT	CASSQDYRPLANEKLFF
TRBV11-3	NA	NA	TRBJ1-1	TGTGCCAGCAGCTTAGGGTCGTTGGCTCTCGAGGGGACTGAAGCTTTCTTT	CASSLGSLALEGTEAFF
TRBV29-1	few	NA	TRBJ2-5	TGCAGCGTGCGAAGGGCGGCTGTAAAAGAGACCCAGTACTTC	CSVRRAAVKETQYF
TRBV7-9	NA	NA	TRBJ2-5	TGTGCCAGCAGCAAGGACTCGTTGAGGGAGACCCAGTACTTC	CASSKDSLRETQYF
TRBV5-5	NA	NA	TRBJ1-1	TGTGCCAGCAGCGTAGCCGCCATTGAAGCTTTCTTT	CASSVAAIEAFF
TRBV4-3	NA	NA	TRBJ1-6	TGCGCCAGCAGCCAAGACAGGGTAGCAAGTTCACCCCTCCACTTT	CASSQDRVASSPLHF